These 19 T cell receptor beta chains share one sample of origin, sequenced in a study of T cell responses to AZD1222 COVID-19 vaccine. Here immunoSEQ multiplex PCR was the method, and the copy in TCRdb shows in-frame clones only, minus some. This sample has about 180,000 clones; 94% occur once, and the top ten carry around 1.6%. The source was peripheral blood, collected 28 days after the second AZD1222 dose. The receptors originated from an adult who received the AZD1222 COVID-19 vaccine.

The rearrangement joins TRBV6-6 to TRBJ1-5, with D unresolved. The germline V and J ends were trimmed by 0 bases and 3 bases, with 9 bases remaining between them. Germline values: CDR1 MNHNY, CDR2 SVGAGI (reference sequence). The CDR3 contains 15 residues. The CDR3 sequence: CASSYSKGTNQPQHF. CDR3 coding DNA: TGTGCCAGCAGTTACTCGAAGGGAACCAATCAGCCCCAGCATTTT.

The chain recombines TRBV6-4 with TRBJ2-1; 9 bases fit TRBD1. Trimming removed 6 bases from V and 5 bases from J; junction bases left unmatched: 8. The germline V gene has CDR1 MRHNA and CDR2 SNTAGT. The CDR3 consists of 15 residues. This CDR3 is CASSPGGQGHNEQFF. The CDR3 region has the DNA TGTGCCAGCAGCCCCGGAGGACAGGGGCACAATGAGCAGTTCTTC.

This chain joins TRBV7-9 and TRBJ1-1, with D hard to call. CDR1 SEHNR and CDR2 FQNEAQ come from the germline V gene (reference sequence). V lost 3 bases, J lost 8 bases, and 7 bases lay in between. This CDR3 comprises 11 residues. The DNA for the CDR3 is TGTGCCAGCAGCTTGGAGAGGGAAGCTTTCTTT. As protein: CASSLEREAFF.

The CDR3 is CASSSNDRYSGANVLTF. CDR3 nucleotides: TGTGCCAGCAGCTCAAACGACCGCTACTCTGGGGCCAACGTCCTGACTTTC. This sequence joins TRBV7-8 and TRBJ2-6, with D hard to call. Looked up from germline, CDR1 is SGHVS and CDR2 is FQNEAQ. The ends were cut back, 4 bases at V and 0 bases at J, with 13 bases in the middle. The CDR3 sequence is 17 residues long.

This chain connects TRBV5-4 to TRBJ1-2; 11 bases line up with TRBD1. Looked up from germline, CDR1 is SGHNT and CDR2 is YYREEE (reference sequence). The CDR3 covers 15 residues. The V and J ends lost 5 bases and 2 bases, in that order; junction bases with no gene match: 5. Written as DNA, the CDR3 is TGTGCCAGCAGGGCCGGGACAGGGGGAAACTATGGCTACACCTTC. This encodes CASRAGTGGNYGYTF.

CDR3 DNA: TGTGCCAGTAGTATGGGTTCGGATCCTAACTATGGCTACACCTTC. Translated, it gives CASSMGSDPNYGYTF. The V call is TRBV19, the J call TRBJ1-2; the D is unclear. The CDR3 totals 15 residues. Trimming pared 3 bases from V and 0 bases from J, leaving 11 bases between. The germline gives CDR1 LNHDA, CDR2 SQIVND (reference sequence).

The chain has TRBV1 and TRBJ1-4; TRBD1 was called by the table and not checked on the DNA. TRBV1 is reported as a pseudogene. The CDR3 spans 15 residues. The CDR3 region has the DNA TGCACCAGCAGCCAACATGACAGGGGGCTTGAAAAACTGTTTTTT. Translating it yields CTSSQHDRGLEKLFF.

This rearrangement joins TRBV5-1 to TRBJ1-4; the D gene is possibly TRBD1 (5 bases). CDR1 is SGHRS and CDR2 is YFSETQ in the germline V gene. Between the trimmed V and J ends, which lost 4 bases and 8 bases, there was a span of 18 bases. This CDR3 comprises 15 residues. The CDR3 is CASSPLGGVGEKLFF. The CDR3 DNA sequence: TGCGCCAGCAGCCCCCTGGGGGGGGTCGGAGAAAAACTGTTTTTT.

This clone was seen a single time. CDR3 protein: CASSLAVDTEAFF. The CDR3 DNA reads TGTGCCAGCAGCTTAGCAGTTGACACTGAAGCTTTCTTT. The chain joins TRBV7-9 to TRBJ1-1; D remains unclear. There are 13 residues in the CDR3. V shed 0 bases and J shed 3 bases, with 5 bases lying between them. CDR1 and CDR2 from the germline V gene are SEHNR and FQNEAQ (reference sequence).

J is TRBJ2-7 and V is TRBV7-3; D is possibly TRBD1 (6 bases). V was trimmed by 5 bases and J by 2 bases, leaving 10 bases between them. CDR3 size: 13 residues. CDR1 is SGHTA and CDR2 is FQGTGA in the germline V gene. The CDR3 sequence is CASSPGAPYEQYF. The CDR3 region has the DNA TGTGCCAGCAGCCCAGGGGCCCCCTACGAGCAGTACTTC.

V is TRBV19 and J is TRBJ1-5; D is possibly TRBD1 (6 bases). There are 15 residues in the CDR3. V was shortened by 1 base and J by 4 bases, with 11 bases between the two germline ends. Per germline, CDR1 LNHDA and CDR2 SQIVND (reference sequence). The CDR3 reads CASSIVRDTNQPQHF. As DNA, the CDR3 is TGTGCCAGTAGTATAGTTCGGGACACTAATCAGCCCCAGCATTTT.

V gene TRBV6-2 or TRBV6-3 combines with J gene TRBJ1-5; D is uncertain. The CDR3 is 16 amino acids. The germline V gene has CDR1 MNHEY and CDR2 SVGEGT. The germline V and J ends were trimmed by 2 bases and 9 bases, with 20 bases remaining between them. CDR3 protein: CASSYGTARGVRPQHF. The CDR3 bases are TGTGCCAGCAGTTACGGCACAGCTCGTGGGGTGCGGCCCCAGCATTTT.

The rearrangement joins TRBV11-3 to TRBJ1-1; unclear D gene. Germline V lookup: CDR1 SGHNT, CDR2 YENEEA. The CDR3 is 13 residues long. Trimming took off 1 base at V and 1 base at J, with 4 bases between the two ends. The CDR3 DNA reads TGTGCCAGCAGCTTAGCGAGGAACACTGAAGCTTTCTTT. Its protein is CASSLARNTEAFF.

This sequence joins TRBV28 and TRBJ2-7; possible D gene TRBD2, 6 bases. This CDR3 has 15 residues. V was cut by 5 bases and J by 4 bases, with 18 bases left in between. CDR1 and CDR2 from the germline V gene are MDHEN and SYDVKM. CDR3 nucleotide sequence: TGTGCCAGCAGTACCCGGAGTAGCGGAAGTTACGAGCAGTACTTC. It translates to CASSTRSSGSYEQYF.

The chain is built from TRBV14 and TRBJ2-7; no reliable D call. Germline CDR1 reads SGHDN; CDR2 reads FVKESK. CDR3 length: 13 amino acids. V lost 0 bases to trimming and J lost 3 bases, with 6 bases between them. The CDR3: CASSQEEDYEQYF. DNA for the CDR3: TGTGCCAGCAGCCAAGAAGAGGACTACGAGCAGTACTTC.

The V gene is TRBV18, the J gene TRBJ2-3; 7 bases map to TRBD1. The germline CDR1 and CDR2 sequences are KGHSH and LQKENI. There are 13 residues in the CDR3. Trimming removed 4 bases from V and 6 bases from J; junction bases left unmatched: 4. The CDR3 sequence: CASSQGARDTQYF. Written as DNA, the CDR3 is TGTGCCAGCTCACAGGGGGCTAGGGATACGCAGTATTTT.

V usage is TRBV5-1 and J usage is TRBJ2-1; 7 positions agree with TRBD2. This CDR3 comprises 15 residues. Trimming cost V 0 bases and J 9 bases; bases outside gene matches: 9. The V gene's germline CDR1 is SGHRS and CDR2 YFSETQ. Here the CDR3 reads CASSLGWYSGSEQFF. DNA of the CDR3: TGCGCCAGCAGCTTGGGTTGGTATAGCGGGTCTGAGCAGTTCTTC.

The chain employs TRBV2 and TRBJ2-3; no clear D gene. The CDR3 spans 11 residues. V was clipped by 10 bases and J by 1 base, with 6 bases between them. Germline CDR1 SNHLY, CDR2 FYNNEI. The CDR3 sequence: CAIDRTDTQYF. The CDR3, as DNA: TGTGCCATTGATCGCACAGATACGCAGTATTTT.

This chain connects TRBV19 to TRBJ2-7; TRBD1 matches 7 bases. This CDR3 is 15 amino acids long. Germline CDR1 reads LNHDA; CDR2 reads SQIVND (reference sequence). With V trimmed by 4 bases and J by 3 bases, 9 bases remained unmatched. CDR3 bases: TGTGCCAGTAGTAGGGCGCAGGGGGTTTTCTACGAGCAGTACTTC. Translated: CASSRAQGVFYEQYF. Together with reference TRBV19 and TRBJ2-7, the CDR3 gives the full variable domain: DGGITQSPKYLFRKEGQNVTLSCEQNLNHDAMYWYRQDPGQGLRLIYYSQIVNDFQKGDIAEGYSVSREKKESFPLTVTSAQKNPTAFYLCASSRAQGVFYEQYFGPGTRLTVT.